The 25 T cell receptor beta chains below come from one sample, sequenced in a study of shared clonotypes between healthy human individuals. Profiling relied on immunoSEQ multiplex PCR, and the TCRdb table lists in-frame clones only, not all of them. The sample holds around 2.5 million clones, over 85% seen once. Sequencing input: naive CD4+ T cells from PBMCs. Stated subset: CD45RA+ positively selected. Receptor source: a man younger than 30 in good health. Some clones in this sample may be carry-over from other donors' samples.

This clone has just a few counts. V and J are TRBV7-9 and TRBJ1-2; weak D call: TRBD1 (6 bases). The CDR3 runs 14 residues. V was trimmed by 4 bases and J by 8 bases, leaving 17 bases between them. Germline CDR1 reads SEHNR; CDR2 reads FQNEAQ (reference sequence). CDR3 sequence (DNA): TGTGCCAGCAGCTCTAGCGGGGGCCTGGGAGGCTACACCTTC. As protein: CASSSSGGLGGYTF.

In this sample, this clone turned up a few times. The chain uses TRBV30 and TRBJ1-1; D is ambiguous. Trimming removed 0 bases at V and 4 bases at J, with 12 bases between. Germline loops: CDR1 GTSNPN, CDR2 SVGIG (reference sequence). The CDR3 covers 14 residues. CDR3 sequence: CAWSVIRGVTEAFF. The CDR3 DNA reads as TGTGCCTGGAGTGTAATCCGGGGTGTCACTGAAGCTTTCTTT. The full variable domain, in which reference TRBV30 and TRBJ1-1 provide the parts outside the CDR3, is SQTIHQWPATLVQPVGSPLSLECTVEGTSNPNLYWYRQAAGRGLQLLFYSVGIGQISSEVPQNLSASRPQDRQFILSSKKLLLSDSGFYLCAWSVIRGVTEAFFGQGTRLTVV.

J is TRBJ2-7 and V is TRBV28; 7 bases line up with TRBD2. J gave up 2 bases and V 6 bases, and 16 bases lay outside the gene matches. This CDR3 has 17 amino acids. Germline V gene data show CDR1 as MDHEN and CDR2 as SYDVKM. CDR3 sequence (DNA): TGTGCCAGCAGCCAGCTAGCGGCTGGCTCTTATCCCTACGAGCAGTACTTC. It codes for CASSQLAAGSYPYEQYF.

The chain carries TRBV20-1 and TRBJ2-7; D uncertain. Trimming stripped 2 bases from V and 7 bases from J, with 9 bases between. CDR3 length: 11 amino acids. Germline CDR1 DFQATT, CDR2 SNEGSKA (reference sequence). In DNA, the CDR3 is TGCAGTGCTAGATGGTACGGGGAGCAGTACTTC. Its protein product is CSARWYGEQYF.

V and J are TRBV7-2 and TRBJ2-2, with D unclear. CDR1 and CDR2 from the germline V gene are SGHTA and FQGNSA. The CDR3 runs to 13 residues. Trimming removed 4 bases from V and 6 bases from J, with 9 bases in between. CDR3 coding DNA: TGTGCCAGCAGCTCGAGTTACCCCGGGGAGCTGTTTTTT. Protein product: CASSSSYPGELFF.

The chain uses TRBV15 and TRBJ1-1; D possibly corresponds to TRBD1 (5 bases). Germline V CDR1 and CDR2: LNHNV, YYDKDF (reference sequence). The CDR3 is 14 residues long. V was cut by 5 bases and J by 4 bases, with 14 bases left in between. This chain's CDR3 is CATSPRVGGTEAFF. Written as DNA, the CDR3 is TGTGCCACCAGCCCCCGGGTGGGGGGCACTGAAGCTTTCTTT.

The chain is built from TRBV7-2 and TRBJ2-5; the D gene is possibly TRBD1 (7 bases). CDR1 and CDR2 (germline): SGHTA, FQGNSA. Trimming took 5 bases from V and 5 from J, leaving 12 bases between them. The CDR3 spans 13 residues. The CDR3: CASSETGRETQYF. Written as DNA, the CDR3 is TGTGCCAGCAGCGAGACAGGGAGGGAGACCCAGTACTTC.

For the CDR3, the DNA is TGTGCCAGCAGCACCGGTTGGGGGGCGCTGGACACCGGGGAGCTGTTTTTT. Encoded protein: CASSTGWGALDTGELFF. The rearrangement joins TRBV5-4 to TRBJ2-2; possibly TRBD1 or TRBD2 for D (6 bases each). The ends were cut back, 4 bases at V and 3 bases at J, with 19 bases in the middle. This CDR3 comprises 17 residues. Germline V lookup: CDR1 SGHNT, CDR2 YYREEE (reference sequence).

This clone occurred once. V is TRBV5-1 and J is TRBJ2-3; 11 bases fit TRBD2. CDR1 is SGHRS, CDR2 YFSETQ, per germline. CDR3 length equals 16 residues. The trim removed 1 base at V and 4 bases at J, leaving 5 bases unmatched. The CDR3 loop reads CASSLIAGGPADTQYF. CDR3 nucleotide sequence: TGCGCCAGCAGCTTGATAGCGGGAGGGCCTGCAGATACGCAGTATTTT.

The chain recombines TRBV10-3 with TRBJ2-3; 10 bases agree with TRBD2. V was clipped by 3 bases and J by 4 bases; unmatched bases: 7. This CDR3 is 16 amino acids long. Germline V lookup: CDR1 ENHRY, CDR2 SYGVKD. CDR3 DNA: TGTGCCATCAGTGATGGAGCGGGGGGGGTCCCAGATACGCAGTATTTT. Amino acids: CAISDGAGGVPDTQYF.

The chain employs TRBV29-1 and TRBJ2-5; 8 bases are a match to TRBD2. The J call is doubtful: the DNA matches TRBJ2-7 better. The CDR3 is made up of 11 amino acids. CDR1 is SQVTM, CDR2 ANQGSEA, per germline. The CDR3 sequence: CSGGLEDEQYF. CDR3 DNA sequence: TGCAGCGGGGGACTAGAGGACGAGCAGTACTTC.

The chain couples TRBV19 to TRBJ2-2, with D hard to call. Germline V gene sequence: CDR1 LNHDA, CDR2 SQIVND (reference sequence). V gave up 2 bases and J gave up 1 base, with 5 bases separating them. CDR3 length: 14 residues. In DNA form, the CDR3 reads TGTGCCAGTAGTATACGACAGAACACCGGGGAGCTGTTTTTT. Residues: CASSIRQNTGELFF. The whole variable domain, remainder taken from reference TRBV19 and TRBJ2-2, is DGGITQSPKYLFRKEGQNVTLSCEQNLNHDAMYWYRQDPGQGLRLIYYSQIVNDFQKGDIAEGYSVSREKKESFPLTVTSAQKNPTAFYLCASSIRQNTGELFFGEGSRLTVL.

Comment on this clone: Other nucleotide sequences from this sample produce the same CDR3. CDR3 residues: CASSPQGYGYTF. CDR3 nucleotide sequence: TGTGCCAGCAGTCCACAGGGCTATGGCTACACCTTC. The V gene is TRBV27, the J gene TRBJ1-2, with a tentative D call TRBD1 (6 bases). This CDR3 contains 12 residues. Trimming took 5 bases from V and 4 from J, leaving 8 bases between them. Per the germline V gene, CDR1 is MNHEY and CDR2 is SMNVEV (reference sequence).

A remark on this clone: Other nucleotide sequences in the sample specify the same CDR3. This chain connects TRBV7-3 to TRBJ2-1; D ambiguous. Trimming removed 3 bases from V and 4 bases from J, with 7 bases in between. The CDR3 is made up of 13 amino acids. The germline CDR1 and CDR2 sequences are SGHTA and FQGTGA. The CDR3 here is CASSFSRYNEQFF. In nucleotides, the CDR3 is TGTGCCAGCAGCTTCTCGCGGTACAATGAGCAGTTCTTC.

This chain joins TRBV18 and TRBJ1-3; 8 bases line up with TRBD1. The germline CDR1 and CDR2 sequences are KGHSH and LQKENI. V lost 5 bases to trimming and J lost 2 bases; unmatched junction nucleotides: 5. The CDR3 runs to 15 residues. The CDR3 here is CASSTRQGTGNTIYF. The CDR3 DNA sequence: TGTGCCAGCTCAACTAGACAGGGGACTGGAAACACCATATATTTT.

This chain uses TRBV28 with TRBJ2-5; D might be TRBD2 (6 bases). Germline CDR1 and CDR2: MDHEN and SYDVKM. CDR3 size: 15 residues. Trimming stripped 4 bases from V and 5 bases from J, with 17 bases between. This chain's CDR3 is CASSSRELGPETQYF. CDR3 in DNA: TGTGCCAGCAGTTCCCGGGAGCTAGGGCCCGAGACCCAGTACTTC.

This chain uses TRBV5-1 with TRBJ1-2; 9 bases are shared with TRBD1. The CDR3 has 14 amino acids. CDR1 SGHRS and CDR2 YFSETQ come from the germline V gene. Unmatched junction bases numbered 8, after V lost 4 bases and J lost 7 bases. The CDR3 sequence is CASSPEQGALGYTF. CDR3 nucleotides: TGCGCCAGCAGCCCAGAACAGGGGGCGCTTGGCTACACCTTC.

The rearrangement links TRBV7-2 to TRBJ2-3; maybe TRBD2 (6 bases). CDR3 size: 16 residues. CDR1 is SGHTA, CDR2 FQGNSA, per germline. Trimming removed 3 bases from V and 2 bases from J, with 15 bases in between. The CDR3 nucleotides are TGTGCCAGCAGCTTGGGGACTCCGTCGCCCACAGATACGCAGTATTTT. Translating it yields CASSLGTPSPTDTQYF.

The CDR3, as DNA: TGTGCCAGCAGCCAACTTGGTGTACTCCACGAGCAGTACTTC. It is translated as CASSQLGVLHEQYF. The chain is built from TRBV4-2 and TRBJ2-7; no reliable D call. Trimming removed 2 bases from V and 5 bases from J, with 13 bases in between. This CDR3 is 14 amino acids long. Germline V gene lookup returns CDR1 LGHNA and CDR2 YNFKEQ.

The chain has TRBV5-1 and TRBJ1-1; D is possibly TRBD1 (5 bases). Per the germline V gene, CDR1 is SGHRS and CDR2 is YFSETQ. This CDR3 comprises 13 residues. V lost 4 bases, J lost 1 base, and 8 bases lay in between. Written as DNA, the CDR3 is TGCGCCAGCAGCCCGACAGAGAACACTGAAGCTTTCTTT. Residues: CASSPTENTEAFF.

As to this clone: Other DNA sequences in the sample encode the same CDR3. The chain combines TRBV5-1 with TRBJ2-2; 7 nucleotides agree with TRBD1. The CDR3 covers 15 residues. Germline trimming cut 5 bases from V and 2 bases from J; bases unmatched to any gene: 6. The V gene's germline CDR1 is SGHRS and CDR2 YFSETQ. CDR3 DNA sequence: TGCGCCAGCAGTTTCGGGACAGCCAACACCGGGGAGCTGTTTTTT. Translated: CASSFGTANTGELFF.

A word on this clone: Other DNA variants within this sample encode the same CDR3. This sequence joins TRBV6-5 and TRBJ2-2; D is uncertain. Deletions cut 6 bases from V and 3 bases from J, with 5 bases between. This CDR3 is built from 12 residues. Germline-derived CDR1 and CDR2 are MNHEY and SVGAGI. CDR3 sequence: CASSRDTGELFF. The CDR3, as DNA: TGTGCCAGCAGCCGAGACACCGGGGAGCTGTTTTTT.

The rearrangement uses TRBV7-3 and TRBJ1-1; 8 bases map to TRBD1. CDR1 is SGHTA, CDR2 FQGTGA, per germline. J lost 5 bases, V lost 6 bases, and 8 bases had no gene match. The CDR3 runs to 14 residues. CDR3 sequence: CASSTQGEVTEAFF. The CDR3 region has the DNA TGTGCCAGCAGTACACAGGGGGAGGTAACTGAAGCTTTCTTT.

V usage is TRBV28 and J usage is TRBJ1-2; 8 nucleotides align to TRBD1. After removal of 6 bases from V and 7 bases from J, the junction contained 4 bases not matched to a gene. CDR1 is MDHEN and CDR2 is SYDVKM in the germline V gene. The CDR3 extends over 12 amino acids. CDR3 coding DNA: TGTGCCAGCAGCCAGGGGGCGCGTGGCTACACCTTC. Its translation is CASSQGARGYTF.

V and J are TRBV7-2 and TRBJ2-2; TRBD1 is a possible D gene (5 bases). Germline-derived CDR1 and CDR2 are SGHTA and FQGNSA. This CDR3 has 14 amino acids. V shed 5 bases and J shed 3 bases, with 10 bases lying between them. The DNA of the CDR3 is TGTGCCAGCAGCCTAACAGGATACACCGGGGAGCTGTTTTTT. It codes for CASSLTGYTGELFF.